One sample yielded the 15 T cell receptor beta chains listed below, sequenced in a study of regulatory T cells in long-lasting Graves disease. Described time point: newly diagnosed GD, antithyroid drugs for less than 3 months. The authors made the TCR library using RNA they extracted from PBMCs. In building TCR beta libraries, iRepertoire HTBI primers were used together with Arm-PCR of CDR3 regions. From the multiplex PCR reads, TCRdb called clonotypes with MiXCR, one entry per CDR3 protein. The table lists about 540,000 distinct CDR3 sequences, 13% of them singletons. The data also belong to a second study, concerning T cells in Graves' hyperthyroidism and ophthalmopathy.

Specimen: peripheral blood mononuclear cells (PBMCs), collected at new diagnosis, from a patient treated with antithyroid drugs. The receptors originated from a man aged 25-45 years with Graves disease.

In this sample, this clonotype turned up many times. This chain links TRBV2 with TRBJ2-3; D is unresolved. V lost 4 bases, J lost 3 bases, and 8 bases lay in between. The CDR3 is 13 amino acids. Per the germline V gene, CDR1 is SNHLY and CDR2 is FYNNEI. DNA of the CDR3: TGTGCCAGCAGTGGGCCAACTACAGATACGCAGTATTTT. Translating it yields CASSGPTTDTQYF.

This clonotype was detected a few times. This chain links TRBV6-1 with TRBJ2-1; 9 bases are shared with TRBD1. The CDR3 sequence is 21 residues long. Unmatched junction bases numbered 26, after V lost 7 bases and J lost 4 bases. Looked up from germline, CDR1 is MNHNS and CDR2 is SASEGT. The CDR3 sequence: CASILTEAHGTGNRVYNEQFF. The CDR3 DNA sequence: TGTGCCAGCATTCTCACCGAAGCCCATGGGACAGGGAATAGGGTATACAATGAGCAGTTCTTC.

This sequence joins TRBV15 and TRBJ1-1; D remains ambiguous. Trimming removed 1 base from V and 2 bases from J, with 8 bases in between. Germline V gives CDR1 LNHNV, CDR2 YYDKDF (reference sequence). The CDR3 has 14 amino acids. DNA for the CDR3: TGTGCCACCAGCAGAGCGAGGGTCAACACTGAAGCTTTCTTT. It specifies CATSRARVNTEAFF.

With regard to this clonotype: The junction differs from germline at one of its ends, possibly a read error. J is TRBJ2-7 and V is TRBV11-2; possibly TRBD1 or TRBD2 for D (5 bases each). CDR3 length equals 17 residues. Germline CDR1 is SGHAT and CDR2 is FQNNGV. The CDR3 sequence is CASSLAWGKGPFYGQYF. In DNA form, the CDR3 reads TGTGCCAGCAGCTTAGCTTGGGGGAAAGGACCTTTCTACGGGCAGTACTTC.

In this sample, this clonotype turned up many times. The CDR3 sequence is CASSLVGRITQETQYF. Written as DNA, the CDR3 is TGTGCCAGCAGCTTAGTGGGGCGGATCACCCAAGAGACCCAGTACTTC. The V call is TRBV7-3, the J call TRBJ2-5; D possibly corresponds to TRBD1 (5 bases). Germline values: CDR1 SGHTA, CDR2 FQGTGA. The V end was cut by 2 bases, the J end by 1 base, with 14 bases between. The CDR3 loop spans 16 amino acids. Using reference TRBV7-3 and TRBJ2-5 for the parts outside the CDR3, the full variable domain is GAGVSQTPSNKVTEKGKYVELRCDPISGHTALYWYRQSLGQGPEFLIYFQGTGAADDSGLPNDRFFAVRPEGSVSTLKIQRTERGDSAVYLCASSLVGRITQETQYFGPGTRLLVL.

A word on this clonotype: A single base separates this from a much larger clone, so it may be a read error. The conserved final phenylalanine or tryptophan is absent from the CDR3, which likely points to a read error. The chain employs TRBV12-3 or TRBV12-4 and TRBJ2-5; either TRBD1 or TRBD2 may fit D (6 bases each). Trimming removed 6 bases at V and 5 bases at J, with 13 bases between. The CDR3 has 13 amino acids. CDR3 sequence reads: CASRGLGGETQYS. DNA for the CDR3: TGTGCCAGCAGGGGTCTAGGGGGGGAGACCCAGTACTCC.

This clonotype occurred a few times. The J gene is TRBJ1-5, the V gene TRBV19; 12 positions agree with TRBD1. J lost 7 bases, V lost 6 bases, and 4 bases had no gene match. CDR3 length: 14 amino acids. The germline CDR1 and CDR2 sequences are LNHDA and SQIVND (reference sequence). As DNA, the CDR3 is TGTGCCAGTAGGGGACAGGGGGCTGGACAGCCCCAGCATTTT. It translates to CASRGQGAGQPQHF.

CDR3 DNA sequence: TGTGCCAGCTCCCCCCGGAGGCGAGAAGAGACCCAGTACTTC. It specifies CASSPRRREETQYF. This chain connects TRBV18 to TRBJ2-5, with a weak D call TRBD2 (5 bases). This CDR3 spans 14 amino acids. Trimming shortened V by 6 bases and J by 3 bases, and 14 bases separated the two germline ends. CDR1 and CDR2 from the germline V gene are KGHSH and LQKENI.

This clonotype was observed many times. This chain links TRBV27 with TRBJ2-1; no clear D gene. Trimming removed 6 bases from V and 0 bases from J, with 12 bases in between. Germline assignment: CDR1 MNHEY and CDR2 SMNVEV (reference sequence). The CDR3 has 15 amino acids. CDR3 amino acids: CASSFYGRSYNEQFF. The CDR3 DNA follows: TGTGCCAGCAGCTTTTACGGACGCTCCTACAATGAGCAGTTCTTC.

This clonotype was picked up many times. This chain connects TRBV7-9 to TRBJ1-5; TRBD1 aligns across 7 bases. In germline, CDR1 is SEHNR, CDR2 FQNEAQ (reference sequence). V dropped 5 bases and J dropped 7; count of bases not matched to a gene: 11. The CDR3 is 15 residues long. The CDR3 loop is CASSLGYRGRQPQHF. CDR3 DNA sequence: TGTGCCAGCAGCCTAGGATACAGGGGTAGACAGCCCCAGCATTTT. Complete variable domain (other parts from reference TRBV7-9 and TRBJ1-5): DTGVSQNPRHKITKRGQNVTFRCDPISEHNRLYWYRQTLGQGPEFLTYFQNEAQLEKSRLLSDRFSAERPKGSFSTLEIQRTEQGDSAMYLCASSLGYRGRQPQHFGDGTRLSIL.

This clonotype has a count of ten or more. This chain connects TRBV2 to TRBJ1-5; D is unclear. V lost 3 bases, J lost 5 bases, and 11 bases lay in between. The CDR3 has 14 residues. CDR1 SNHLY and CDR2 FYNNEI come from the germline V gene. CDR3 bases: TGTGCCAGCAGTGATTCGAAGGGAGATCAGCCCCAGCATTTT. It specifies CASSDSKGDQPQHF.

This clonotype was seen ten or more times. The CDR3 does not close with the conserved phenylalanine or tryptophan, likely indicating a read error. The DNA is omitted, as the CDR3 cannot be located on it reliably, and the CDR3 follows TCRdb's listing. The chain employs TRBV11-2 and TRBJ2-7; whether TRBD2, the table's D call, matches the DNA was not checked. CDR1 is SGHAT and CDR2 is FQNNGV in the germline V gene. The CDR3 spans 12 residues, counting both ends. The CDR3 region is CASSAPGTSGIL.

There are many counts of this clonotype. The chain recombines TRBV24-1 with TRBJ1-2; a possible D gene is TRBD1 (6 bases). CDR1 is KGHDR and CDR2 is SFDVKD in the germline V gene. This CDR3 is built from 12 residues. The V and J ends lost 6 bases and 8 bases respectively, with 12 bases between them. The CDR3 DNA sequence: TGTGCCACCAGTCCTGGCAGGGGCGGCTACACCTTC. It translates to CATSPGRGGYTF.

On this clonotype: This may stem from a read error, because a much larger clone lies one nucleotide away. The V and J genes are TRBV2 and TRBJ1-1; D perhaps matches TRBD1 (5 bases). Per germline, CDR1 SNHLY and CDR2 FYNNEI. The V end lost 4 bases, the J end lost 5 bases, and 14 bases lay between the germline ends. The CDR3 consists of 14 residues. As DNA, the CDR3 is TGTGCCAGCAGTGGAGAATTAGGGGTAACTGAAGCTTTCTTT. Translated: CASSGELGVTEAFF.

Note on this clonotype: This may arise from a read error, as a much more abundant clone is one base away. This sequence joins TRBV30 and TRBJ2-7, with D hard to call. CDR1 is GTSNPN, CDR2 SVGIG, per germline (reference sequence). With 3 bases removed from V and 7 bases from J, the gap between germline ends came to 7 bases. The CDR3 is made up of 10 amino acids. The CDR3 region is CAWRSFEQYF. The DNA for the CDR3 is TGTGCCTGGAGATCCTTTGAGCAGTACTTC.